This T cell receptor beta chain comes out of a study of control samples from healthy donors and cancer patients. J lost 1 base, V lost 2 bases, and 16 bases had no gene match. Germline V gene sequence: CDR1 SGHRS, CDR2 YFSETQ. The CDR3 covers 20 residues. The data were produced by immunoSEQ multiplex PCR, yet TCRdb's version contains in-frame clones alone and is incomplete. Of 35,000 to 55,000 clones in the sample, approximately 90% are singletons; the top ten hold roughly 22%. The chain uses TRBV5-1 and TRBJ2-7; 12 nucleotides align to TRBD2. The sequencing sample was made of PBMCs. This clonotype was obtained from a woman aged 35 to 49 with head and neck cancer. This CDR3 reads CASSLRTSGDLTPRSYEQYF. The CDR3 DNA sequence: TGCGCCAGCAGCTTAAGGACTAGCGGGGATCTTACCCCCCGTTCCTACGAGCAGTACTTC.